These 30 T cell receptor beta chains were sequenced from one sample in a study of early T cells in non-severe SARS-CoV-2 infection. TCRdb analysed the 5' RACE reads with MiXCR anew, one entry per CDR3 protein. The profile shows about 60,000 distinct CDR3 sequences, 4.5% to 7% of them singletons. Material for sequencing was whole blood. These receptors all stem from an adult who was a healthcare worker with PCR-confirmed SARS-CoV-2 infection or an uninfected control (not recorded which).

This clonotype was picked up many times. This sequence joins TRBV20-1 and TRBJ2-7; TRBD1 or TRBD2 may be the D gene (5 bases each). CDR3 length: 11 amino acids. Germline V CDR1 and CDR2: DFQATT, SNEGSKA (reference sequence). V was clipped by 5 bases and J by 5 bases, with 10 bases between them. CDR3 bases: TGCAGTGCTGGGACGAGCCACGAGCAGTACTTC. This sequence encodes CSAGTSHEQYF.

V gene TRBV7-2 combines with J gene TRBJ1-2; tentative D call: TRBD1 (6 bases). Per germline, CDR1 SGHTA and CDR2 FQGNSA. Trimming took 5 bases from V and 3 from J, leaving 16 bases between them. This CDR3 has 15 amino acids. The CDR3 reads CASSRGPLVDYGYTF. DNA for the CDR3: TGTGCCAGCAGCCGGGGGCCTCTAGTGGACTATGGCTACACCTTC.

This clonotype was observed a handful of times. The gene calls are TRBV6-5 and TRBJ2-7, with 8 bases aligning to TRBD1. The CDR3 is made up of 14 amino acids. Germline V CDR1 and CDR2: MNHEY, SVGAGI. The trim removed 5 bases at V and 5 bases at J, leaving 8 bases unmatched. CDR3 sequence: CASSRGRGLNEQYF. As DNA, the CDR3 is TGTGCCAGCAGTCGAGGCAGGGGGCTCAACGAGCAGTACTTC.

At least ten counts were recorded for this clonotype. V is TRBV7-2 and J is TRBJ2-3; D assignment may be TRBD1 or TRBD2 (5 bases each). Trimming took off 4 bases at V and 5 bases at J, with 13 bases between the two ends. CDR1 and CDR2 (germline): SGHTA, FQGNSA. This CDR3 region has 14 residues. The CDR3 DNA follows: TGTGCCAGCAGCTCAACCGGGGCCCAAGATACGCAGTATTTT. Translation gives CASSSTGAQDTQYF.

This clonotype was observed a few times. The chain links TRBV9 to TRBJ2-2; 8 bases fit TRBD2. This CDR3 is 17 amino acids long. Germline CDR1 SGDLS, CDR2 YYNGEE. The J segment lost 6 bases and the V segment lost 4 bases, leaving 14 bases of the junction unmatched. CDR3 DNA sequence: TGTGCCAGCAGCCCAAGAGGCACGGGAGGGTTCGCCGGGGAGCTGTTTTTT. It encodes CASSPRGTGGFAGELFF.

This rearrangement joins TRBV5-4 to TRBJ2-1; tentative D call: TRBD1 (5 bases). CDR1 is SGHNT, CDR2 YYREEE, per germline (reference sequence). The ends were cut back, 0 bases at V and 9 bases at J, with 10 bases in the middle. The CDR3 is 13 residues long. CDR3 region: CASSLDRLSEQFF. The DNA of the CDR3 is TGTGCCAGCAGCTTGGACAGGTTAAGTGAGCAGTTCTTC.

This clonotype has just a few counts. This chain links TRBV5-1 with TRBJ2-7; D is ambiguous. Germline values: CDR1 SGHRS, CDR2 YFSETQ. This CDR3 has 14 residues. V was shortened by 2 bases and J by 6 bases, with 15 bases between the two germline ends. The CDR3 here is CASSFGGTAPEQYF. The CDR3 region has the DNA TGCGCCAGCAGCTTCGGCGGAACAGCACCCGAGCAGTACTTC.

This clonotype occurred many times. The CDR3 DNA follows: TGCGCCAGCAGCTTGGACCCTGGGGCCAACGTCCTGACTTTC. It yields the protein CASSLDPGANVLTF. This rearrangement joins TRBV5-1 to TRBJ2-6; D is undetermined. The V end lost 0 bases, the J end lost 2 bases, and 3 bases lay between the germline ends. The CDR3 covers 14 residues. Germline assignment: CDR1 SGHRS and CDR2 YFSETQ.

This clonotype was seen repeatedly, ten times or more. The J gene is TRBJ2-3, the V gene TRBV7-9; D may be TRBD2 (6 bases). The CDR3 is 13 amino acids. V was trimmed by 1 base and J by 10 bases, leaving 12 bases between them. Germline V gene sequence: CDR1 SEHNR, CDR2 FQNEAQ (reference sequence). The CDR3 is CASSLVPSGPQYF. CDR3 DNA: TGTGCCAGCAGCTTAGTCCCCAGCGGGCCGCAGTATTTT.

V is TRBV29-1 and J is TRBJ1-6; D call uncertain. Per the germline V gene, CDR1 is SQVTM and CDR2 is ANQGSEA. This CDR3 contains 13 residues. Trimming cost V 6 bases and J 9 bases, with 15 bases left between them. This CDR3 reads CSVSLGLGSPLHF. CDR3 coding DNA: TGCAGCGTCTCTTTGGGGTTGGGTTCACCCCTCCACTTT.

This clonotype was recorded many times. The chain links TRBV3-1 to TRBJ2-3; TRBD2 aligns across 15 bases. V shed 4 bases and J 0 bases; nucleotides not matched to a gene: 2. This CDR3 is built from 17 residues. Germline CDR1 LGHDT, CDR2 YNNKEL (reference sequence). The CDR3 bases are TGTGCCAGCAGCCGGACTAGCGGGAGGGTTAGCACAGATACGCAGTATTTT. Its translation: CASSRTSGRVSTDTQYF.

This clonotype appeared a few times. The chain is built from TRBV5-5 and TRBJ2-7; D gene ambiguous. CDR3 length: 15 residues. V shed 0 bases and J shed 0 bases, with 10 bases lying between them. Germline lookup yields CDR1 SGHKS and CDR2 YYEKEE (reference sequence). The CDR3 bases are TGTGCCAGCAGCTTGGACGACTTTACCTCCTACGAGCAGTACTTC. Its protein product is CASSLDDFTSYEQYF.

This clonotype was recorded at least ten times. The chain carries TRBV5-6 and TRBJ1-2; 9 bases fit TRBD1. The CDR3 has 13 residues. CDR1 is SGHDT, CDR2 YYEEEE, per germline. After removal of 4 bases from V and 3 bases from J, the junction contained 1 base not matched to a gene. DNA for the CDR3: TGTGCCAGCAGCAGGGACAGGGACTATGGCTACACCTTC. This sequence encodes CASSRDRDYGYTF.

This clonotype has a handful of counts. This rearrangement joins TRBV10-3 to TRBJ2-1; maybe TRBD1 (6 bases). CDR1 is ENHRY and CDR2 is SYGVKD in the germline V gene. The CDR3 is 12 amino acids. Trimming left V 10 bases short and J 7 bases short, with 14 bases between. CDR3 in amino acids: CATEDSLNEQFF. The DNA for the CDR3 is TGTGCCACCGAGGACAGCCTAAATGAGCAGTTCTTC.

CDR3 region: CASSLYGANTGELFF. CDR3 nucleotides: TGTGCCAGCAGCTTGTACGGCGCGAACACCGGGGAGCTGTTTTTT. The rearrangement links TRBV5-5 to TRBJ2-2, with D hard to call. V lost 1 base, J lost 0 bases, and 7 bases lay in between. This CDR3 is built from 15 residues. Germline V gene sequence: CDR1 SGHKS, CDR2 YYEKEE (reference sequence).

At least ten counts were recorded for this clonotype. The chain links TRBV12-3 or TRBV12-4 to TRBJ2-1; TRBD2 agrees at 7 bases. CDR3 length: 15 residues. Germline trimming cut 7 bases from V and 5 bases from J; bases unmatched to any gene: 11. The CDR3 is CASKTRSSGNNEQFF. The CDR3 DNA is TGTGCCAGCAAGACCCGGTCTAGCGGTAACAATGAGCAGTTCTTC.

This clonotype was recorded many times. The rearrangement uses TRBV7-9 and TRBJ2-7, with TRBD1 matching over 8 bases. Germline CDR1 reads SEHNR; CDR2 reads FQNEAQ (reference sequence). The CDR3 length is 13 residues. Unmatched junction bases numbered 8, after V lost 8 bases and J lost 5 bases. The CDR3 spells CASQRAGGNEQYF. In DNA form, the CDR3 reads TGTGCCAGCCAAAGGGCAGGGGGCAACGAGCAGTACTTC.

This clonotype was counted ten times or more. V and J are TRBV29-1 and TRBJ2-5; D remains ambiguous. This CDR3 has 13 amino acids. Trimming shortened V by 3 bases and J by 0 bases, and 8 bases separated the two germline ends. Germline values: CDR1 SQVTM, CDR2 ANQGSEA. CDR3 bases: TGCAGCGTTGAGGGCGAGAACCAAGAGACCCAGTACTTC. It codes for CSVEGENQETQYF. Complete variable domain (other parts from reference TRBV29-1 and TRBJ2-5): SAVISQKPSRDICQRGTSLTIQCQVDSQVTMMFWYRQQPGQSLTLIATANQGSEATYESGFVIDKFPISRPNLTFSTLTVSNMSPEDSSIYLCSVEGENQETQYFGPGTRLLVL.

This clonotype was detected many times. The genes are TRBV7-2 and TRBJ1-2; 8 bases map to TRBD1. The trim removed 5 bases at V and 4 bases at J, leaving 6 bases unmatched. Germline loops: CDR1 SGHTA, CDR2 FQGNSA. CDR3 length equals 14 residues. The CDR3 DNA follows: TGTGCCAGCAGCCCGAGGACAGGGCTCTATGGCTACACCTTC. Its protein product is CASSPRTGLYGYTF.

This clonotype has only a few counts. The genes are TRBV4-1 and TRBJ2-5; the D is unclear. Germline-derived CDR1 and CDR2 are MGHRA and YSYEKL. The CDR3 loop spans 12 amino acids. Trimming took 3 bases from V and 5 from J, leaving 7 bases between them. CDR3 sequence reads: CASSHLFETQYF. DNA for the CDR3: TGCGCCAGCAGCCATTTATTCGAGACCCAGTACTTC.

This clonotype was recorded many times. This chain connects TRBV30 to TRBJ1-1; D may be TRBD1 (6 bases). The CDR3 spans 16 residues. Germline CDR1 GTSNPN, CDR2 SVGIG (reference sequence). Trimming stripped 5 bases from V and 9 bases from J, with 28 bases between. The CDR3 spells CAWGILQTGRVSQAFF. The CDR3 coding sequence is TGTGCCTGGGGCATCCTACAGACAGGACGGGTGTCCCAAGCTTTCTTT.

This clonotype turned up a few times. The chain has TRBV5-4 and TRBJ2-2; 12 bases are a match to TRBD2. Germline assignment: CDR1 SGHNT and CDR2 YYREEE (reference sequence). Trimming took 7 bases from V and 6 from J; bases not matched to a gene: 7. This CDR3 region has 15 residues. The DNA for the CDR3 is TGTGCCAGCGAAAGACTAGCGGGAGCCCCCGGGGAGCTGTTTTTT. This gives the protein CASERLAGAPGELFF. Based on the CDR3 plus reference TRBV5-4 and TRBJ2-2, the full variable domain is ETGVTQSPTHLIKTRGQQVTLRCSSQSGHNTVSWYQQALGQGPQFIFQYYREEENGRGNFPPRFSGLQFPNYSSELNVNALELDDSALYLCASERLAGAPGELFFGEGSRLTVL.

This clonotype was counted many times. This chain connects TRBV20-1 to TRBJ2-3; D is unresolved. The CDR3 length is 15 residues. V lost 1 base to trimming and J lost 4 bases, with 15 bases between them. Per germline, CDR1 DFQATT and CDR2 SNEGSKA (reference sequence). CDR3 in amino acids: CSARVLVSLPDTQYF. The CDR3, as DNA: TGCAGTGCTAGAGTACTGGTTAGCCTACCAGATACGCAGTATTTT.

In its sample, this clonotype was seen many times. The chain uses TRBV7-2 and TRBJ2-1; 7 nucleotides line up with TRBD2. Germline CDR1 is SGHTA and CDR2 is FQGNSA. Germline trimming cut 3 bases from V and 8 bases from J; bases unmatched to any gene: 16. The CDR3 runs to 17 residues. CDR3 in DNA: TGTGCCAGCAGCTTTTATAGCTGGGGCGGGAGCCGCGATGAGCAGTTCTTC. Its translation: CASSFYSWGGSRDEQFF. The full variable domain, with the rest looked up from reference TRBV7-2 and TRBJ2-1, is GAGVSQSPSNKVTEKGKDVELRCDPISGHTALYWYRQSLGQGLEFLIYFQGNSAPDKSGLPSDRFSAERTGGSVSTLTIQRTQQEDSAVYLCASSFYSWGGSRDEQFFGPGTRLTVL.

The CDR3 here is CASSLASGNSNQPQHF. CDR3 DNA sequence: TGTGCCAGCAGCTTAGCTTCAGGCAATAGCAATCAGCCCCAGCATTTT. This chain uses TRBV11-2 with TRBJ1-5; D is uncertain. The CDR3 totals 16 residues. Germline-derived CDR1 and CDR2 are SGHAT and FQNNGV. Deletions cut 1 base from V and 0 bases from J, with 10 bases between.

In its sample, this clonotype was seen a few times. The rearrangement joins TRBV7-2 to TRBJ2-5; no firm D call. CDR1 is SGHTA and CDR2 is FQGNSA in the germline V gene. There are 13 residues in the CDR3. V was pared by 2 bases and J by 2 bases, with 6 bases between. The CDR3 nucleotides read TGTGCCAGCAGCTTAACGGTTCAAGAGACCCAGTACTTC. Translated, it gives CASSLTVQETQYF.

This clonotype was observed many times. V gene TRBV6-5 combines with J gene TRBJ2-3; D unresolved. V was shortened by 4 bases and J by 6 bases, with 14 bases between the two germline ends. The length of the CDR3 is 14 residues. Per germline, CDR1 MNHEY and CDR2 SVGAGI. The CDR3 sequence: CASSSPMVGDTQYF. CDR3 coding DNA: TGTGCCAGCAGTTCCCCTATGGTGGGTGATACGCAGTATTTT.

The sample holds many counts of this clonotype. This sequence joins TRBV6-4 and TRBJ1-6; TRBD1 agrees at 12 bases. J was trimmed by 9 bases and V by 0 bases; bases with no gene match: 0. The CDR3 runs 15 residues. Germline values: CDR1 MRHNA, CDR2 SNTAGT. Here the CDR3 reads CASSDSGQGASPLHF. The CDR3 nucleotides read TGTGCCAGCAGTGACTCGGGACAGGGGGCTTCACCCCTCCACTTT.

This clonotype was counted a few times. The J gene is TRBJ2-2, the V gene TRBV15; unclear D gene. CDR1 is LNHNV and CDR2 is YYDKDF in the germline V gene (reference sequence). V was cut by 0 bases and J by 10 bases, with 9 bases left in between. The CDR3 length is 13 residues. The CDR3 is CATSRDPRPELFF. The CDR3 DNA is TGTGCCACCAGCAGAGATCCTAGGCCGGAGCTGTTTTTT.

The table lists this clonotype with many counts. The chain uses TRBV27 and TRBJ2-5, with TRBD2 identical over 10 bases. With V trimmed by 8 bases and J by 5 bases, 8 bases remained unmatched. Germline V gives CDR1 MNHEY, CDR2 SMNVEV (reference sequence). The CDR3 has 14 amino acids. The CDR3 reads CASRTAGGPETQYF. The CDR3 nucleotides are TGTGCCAGCCGAACAGCGGGGGGGCCGGAGACCCAGTACTTC.